Each of the 20 T cell receptor beta chains below was sequenced from the same sample in a study of cytomegalovirus exposure and HLA in healthy donors. Sequencing was performed with immunoSEQ multiplex PCR; in TCRdb, only in-frame clones are kept and a portion is missing. Counted here are about 150,000 clones, 65% to 90% occurring once; the ten biggest clones make up about 22%. Material for sequencing was PBMCs. The receptor set was obtained from a man aged 18-30 years in good health and CMV-seropositive.

This chain uses TRBV18 with TRBJ1-1, with a possible D match to TRBD1 (6 bases). The ends were cut back, 8 bases at V and 3 bases at J, with 13 bases in the middle. Germline V CDR1 and CDR2: KGHSH, LQKENI. The CDR3 contains 13 residues. CDR3 in DNA: TGTGCCAGCGAAGGGGACAACGACACTGAAGCTTTCTTT. Translated, it gives CASEGDNDTEAFF.

The J gene is TRBJ2-2, the V gene TRBV19, with 7 bases fitting TRBD2. J gave up 3 bases and V 5 bases, and 12 bases lay outside the gene matches. The germline gives CDR1 LNHDA, CDR2 SQIVND (reference sequence). This CDR3 comprises 17 residues. CDR3 amino acids: CASSSNGRERDTGELFF. The CDR3 coding sequence is TGTGCCAGTAGTTCCAATGGGCGGGAGCGGGACACCGGGGAGCTGTTTTTT.

The V call is TRBV5-1, the J call TRBJ1-2; TRBD1 agrees at 7 bases. From germline, CDR1 is SGHRS and CDR2 YFSETQ. The CDR3 spans 16 residues. The V and J ends lost 2 bases and 5 bases, in that order; junction bases with no gene match: 12. The CDR3 loop reads CASSLTAGQAVYGYTF. The CDR3, as DNA: TGCGCCAGCAGCTTAACAGCCGGACAGGCGGTTTATGGCTACACCTTC.

The V call is TRBV5-1, the J call TRBJ2-1, with D possibly being TRBD2 (6 bases). Germline V gene data show CDR1 as SGHRS and CDR2 as YFSETQ. The CDR3 is made up of 18 amino acids. Trimming took off 4 bases at V and 0 bases at J, with 20 bases between the two ends. CDR3 DNA: TGCGCCAGCAGCCTCCCCCTTCTCGGGAGCCACTCCTACAATGAGCAGTTCTTC. Amino acids: CASSLPLLGSHSYNEQFF. The variable domain in full, with the rest retrieved from reference TRBV5-1 and TRBJ2-1, is KAGVTQTPRYLIKTRGQQVTLSCSPISGHRSVSWYQQTPGQGLQFLFEYFSETQRNKGNFPGRFSGRQFSNSRSEMNVSTLELGDSALYLCASSLPLLGSHSYNEQFFGPGTRLTVL.

The J gene is TRBJ2-7, the V gene TRBV7-9, with no clear D. Germline assignment: CDR1 SEHNR and CDR2 FQNEAQ (reference sequence). The CDR3 totals 12 residues. V lost 1 base and J 6 bases, leaving 7 bases between the germline ends. CDR3 in DNA: TGTGCCAGCAGCTTAGGCCGGTTCGAGCAGTACTTC. Its translation: CASSLGRFEQYF.

This rearrangement joins TRBV9 to TRBJ1-2, with 7 bases lining up with TRBD1. The CDR3 loop spans 13 amino acids. CDR1 SGDLS and CDR2 YYNGEE come from the germline V gene. The J segment lost 8 bases and the V segment lost 0 bases, leaving 4 bases of the junction unmatched. The CDR3 spells CASSVAQGGGYTF. CDR3 nucleotides: TGTGCCAGCAGCGTAGCCCAGGGGGGAGGCTACACCTTC.

The CDR3 protein is CASGQGMNTEAFF. In DNA form, the CDR3 reads TGTGCCAGCGGACAGGGAATGAACACTGAAGCTTTCTTT. The genes are TRBV14 and TRBJ1-1, with 8 positions matching TRBD1. The CDR3 has 13 amino acids. V was clipped by 8 bases and J by 0 bases; unmatched bases: 2. Germline-derived CDR1 and CDR2 are SGHDN and FVKESK.

The V gene is TRBV28, the J gene TRBJ2-2; 7 bases match TRBD2. The CDR3 loop spans 15 amino acids. V trimming: 3 bases; J trimming: 1 base; junction bases outside the gene matches: 2. Germline values: CDR1 MDHEN, CDR2 SYDVKM. CDR3 coding DNA: TGTGCCAGCAGTTTGCGGGGGAGGAACACCGGGGAGCTGTTTTTT. Translated, it gives CASSLRGRNTGELFF.

The chain joins TRBV27 to TRBJ1-3, with D unresolved. V was trimmed by 0 bases and J by 8 bases, leaving 11 bases between them. CDR1 and CDR2 from the germline V gene are MNHEY and SMNVEV (reference sequence). The CDR3 has 14 residues. The CDR3 DNA reads as TGTGCCAGCAGTTTATCGAACAGAGCCGACACCATATATTTT. Its protein product is CASSLSNRADTIYF.

The genes are TRBV19 and TRBJ2-1; possibly TRBD1 for D (5 bases). CDR1 LNHDA and CDR2 SQIVND come from the germline V gene (reference sequence). V lost 4 bases, J lost 4 bases, and 8 bases lay in between. The CDR3 totals 13 residues. CDR3 nucleotides: TGTGCCAGTAGTACGACAGCATACAATGAGCAGTTCTTC. Translated: CASSTTAYNEQFF.

This clone was found once. This chain uses TRBV6-5 with TRBJ2-3; the match to TRBD1 covers 8 bases. The CDR3 is 15 amino acids. V trimming: 6 bases; J trimming: 4 bases; junction bases outside the gene matches: 9. CDR1 and CDR2 from the germline V gene are MNHEY and SVGAGI. In DNA form, the CDR3 reads TGTGCCAGCAGCTCCCCAGGGGGCACATCAGATACGCAGTATTTT. This codes for CASSSPGGTSDTQYF.

The rearrangement uses TRBV7-9 and TRBJ2-5; the match to TRBD2 covers 7 bases. The germline V gene has CDR1 SEHNR and CDR2 FQNEAQ (reference sequence). Trimming removed 5 bases from V and 4 bases from J; junction bases left unmatched: 13. The CDR3 is 16 residues long. The CDR3 DNA reads TGTGCCAGCAGCCAGGCCGGGCCAGGGAGGGGAGAGACCCAGTACTTC. It codes for CASSQAGPGRGETQYF. Using reference TRBV7-9 and TRBJ2-5 for the parts outside the CDR3, the full variable domain is DTGVSQNPRHKITKRGQNVTFRCDPISEHNRLYWYRQTLGQGPEFLTYFQNEAQLEKSRLLSDRFSAERPKGSFSTLEIQRTEQGDSAMYLCASSQAGPGRGETQYFGPGTRLLVL.

V usage is TRBV6-6 and J usage is TRBJ2-7; D unresolved. In germline, CDR1 is MNHNY, CDR2 SVGAGI (reference sequence). CDR3 size: 15 residues. Trimming took off 0 bases at V and 7 bases at J, with 16 bases between the two ends. The CDR3 loop reads CASSYSGLSSGEQYF. The CDR3 nucleotides read TGTGCCAGCAGTTACTCTGGCCTCTCTTCCGGGGAGCAGTACTTC.

The gene calls are TRBV6-5 and TRBJ1-2; possible D gene TRBD1, 5 bases. The CDR3 totals 16 residues. Germline V gene sequence: CDR1 MNHEY, CDR2 SVGAGI. The germline V and J ends were trimmed by 0 bases and 4 bases, with 15 bases remaining between them. CDR3 sequence (DNA): TGTGCCAGCAGTTACTCCCCAACAGGCAGACTCTATGGCTACACCTTC. Translated: CASSYSPTGRLYGYTF.

This clone came up once. V is TRBV5-1 and J is TRBJ2-7; TRBD1 might be the D (5 bases). CDR1 SGHRS and CDR2 YFSETQ come from the germline V gene. The CDR3 contains 16 residues. V dropped 0 bases and J dropped 2 bases, with 15 bases sitting between them. The CDR3 spells CASSLGHRRQTYEQYF. The CDR3, as DNA: TGCGCCAGCAGCTTGGGGCACAGGCGACAAACCTACGAGCAGTACTTC. Filled out from reference TRBV5-1 and TRBJ2-7, the complete variable domain reads KAGVTQTPRYLIKTRGQQVTLSCSPISGHRSVSWYQQTPGQGLQFLFEYFSETQRNKGNFPGRFSGRQFSNSRSEMNVSTLELGDSALYLCASSLGHRRQTYEQYFGPGTRLTVT.

The chain combines TRBV7-2 with TRBJ2-2; 8 nucleotides align to TRBD2. The CDR3 has 14 residues. Unmatched junction bases numbered 2, after V lost 7 bases and J lost 1 base. Germline CDR1 reads SGHTA; CDR2 reads FQGNSA. CDR3 residues: CASTAGVNTGELFF. For the CDR3, the DNA is TGTGCCAGCACAGCGGGGGTGAACACCGGGGAGCTGTTTTTT.

The rearrangement joins TRBV5-6 to TRBJ1-2; D unclear. This CDR3 has 13 residues. Trimming stripped 3 bases from V and 0 bases from J, with 6 bases between. Per the germline V gene, CDR1 is SGHDT and CDR2 is YYEEEE. Here the CDR3 DNA reads TGTGCCAGCAGCTACACACCTAACTATGGCTACACCTTC. Translation: CASSYTPNYGYTF.

CDR3 sequence: CSVGKEWASSTDTQYF. CDR3 in DNA: TGCAGCGTTGGTAAAGAGTGGGCTTCAAGCACAGATACGCAGTATTTT. V usage is TRBV29-1 and J usage is TRBJ2-3; the D is unclear. The CDR3 contains 16 residues. Germline CDR1 is SQVTM and CDR2 is ANQGSEA. Trimming took 4 bases from V and 0 from J, leaving 17 bases between them.

The chain is built from TRBV19 and TRBJ1-5; 9 nucleotides line up with TRBD1. The V segment lost 6 bases and the J segment 1 base; nucleotides outside the gene matches: 7. Germline assignment: CDR1 LNHDA and CDR2 SQIVND (reference sequence). CDR3 length equals 16 residues. The DNA for the CDR3 is TGTGCCAGTAGCCACAGGGGGCTCGGAAGCAATCAGCCCCAGCATTTT. This gives the protein CASSHRGLGSNQPQHF.

This clone was seen only a few times. The chain joins TRBV27 to TRBJ1-2; the D gene is possibly TRBD1 (6 bases). The CDR3 has 15 residues. Per germline, CDR1 MNHEY and CDR2 SMNVEV (reference sequence). V was clipped by 7 bases and J by 4 bases, with 19 bases between them. As DNA, the CDR3 is TGTGCCAGCACCCCGATCGACAGGTGGGGCTATGGCTACACCTTC. The encoded protein is CASTPIDRWGYGYTF.